These T cell receptor beta chains were read from a single sample in a study of cytomegalovirus exposure and HLA in healthy donors. Measured with immunoSEQ multiplex PCR; TCRdb has only the in-frame clones, and not every one. The table has 65,000 to 85,000 clones, around 80% seen once; the top ten hold 12%. Sequencing used PBMCs. Receptors were obtained from a male donor in good health and CMV-seropositive. CDR3s include the opening cysteine and the closing phenylalanine or tryptophan. The order of the fields is J gene, clone size, V gene, D gene, CDR3 protein, CDR3 DNA. D genes are given only for firm matches. Size is stated for part of the rows, as once, few or many counts, or as a class when the clone is expanded.

j_gene: TRBJ2-7; abundance: NA; v_gene: TRBV25-1; d_gene: TRBD1; CDR3aa: CASSTRDSSYEQYF; CDR3nt: TGTGCCAGCAGTACCCGGGACAGTAGCTACGAGCAGTACTTC
j_gene: TRBJ2-4; abundance: NA; v_gene: TRBV5-4; d_gene: TRBD2; CDR3aa: CASFLAGGQNIQYF; CDR3nt: TGTGCCAGCTTTCTAGCGGGAGGGCAAAACATTCAGTACTTC
j_gene: TRBJ2-3; abundance: NA; v_gene: TRBV10-3; d_gene: TRBD2; CDR3aa: CAIRASGSGDTQYF; CDR3nt: TGTGCCATCAGAGCTAGCGGGAGTGGAGATACGCAGTATTTT
j_gene: TRBJ2-1; abundance: NA; v_gene: TRBV5-1; d_gene: TRBD1; CDR3aa: CASSFRTGGAYNEQFF; CDR3nt: TGCGCCAGCAGCTTTCGGACAGGGGGGGCCTACAATGAGCAGTTCTTC
j_gene: TRBJ2-3; abundance: NA; v_gene: TRBV7-6; d_gene: TRBD2; CDR3aa: CASSLEAGSTDTQYF; CDR3nt: TGTGCCAGCAGCTTAGAAGCGGGAAGCACAGATACGCAGTATTTT
j_gene: TRBJ1-5; abundance: NA; v_gene: TRBV27; d_gene: NA; CDR3aa: CASSLSWVGGNQPQHF; CDR3nt: TGTGCCAGCAGTTTATCCTGGGTGGGCGGCAATCAGCCCCAGCATTTT
j_gene: TRBJ2-7; abundance: NA; v_gene: TRBV28; d_gene: TRBD1; CDR3aa: CASSGAVRGLGYEQCF; CDR3nt: TGTGCCAGCAGCGGGGCTGTTAGGGGGCTTGGATACGAGCAGTGCTTC
j_gene: TRBJ2-3; abundance: NA; v_gene: TRBV4-1; d_gene: TRBD2; CDR3aa: CASSQAAGGRFQPDTQYF; CDR3nt: TGCGCCAGCAGCCAAGCTGCCGGGGGGAGATTCCAACCAGATACGCAGTATTTT
j_gene: TRBJ2-5; abundance: NA; v_gene: TRBV4-2; d_gene: NA; CDR3aa: CASSQGLANGETQYF; CDR3nt: TGTGCCAGCAGCCAAGGCCTCGCGAACGGAGAGACCCAGTACTTC
j_gene: TRBJ2-3; abundance: NA; v_gene: TRBV7-9; d_gene: NA; CDR3aa: CSSSVEERLQYF; CDR3nt: TGTTCCAGCAGCGTGGAAGAGCGTCTGCAGTATTTT
j_gene: TRBJ1-2; abundance: NA; v_gene: TRBV5-4; d_gene: NA; CDR3aa: CASRKGVTRYTF; CDR3nt: TGTGCCAGCAGGAAGGGGGTTACGCGCTACACCTTC
j_gene: TRBJ2-1; abundance: NA; v_gene: TRBV5-4; d_gene: NA; CDR3aa: CASSSLIGGPNREQFF; CDR3nt: TGTGCCAGCAGCTCGCTTATCGGGGGTCCTAACCGCGAGCAGTTCTTC
j_gene: TRBJ1-1; abundance: NA; v_gene: TRBV19; d_gene: NA; CDR3aa: CASSQGSAEAFF; CDR3nt: TGTGCCAGTAGCCAGGGGTCGGCTGAAGCTTTCTTT
j_gene: TRBJ1-2; abundance: NA; v_gene: TRBV4-1; d_gene: NA; CDR3aa: CASRRTGNYGYTF; CDR3nt: TGCGCCAGCAGACGCACGGGTAACTATGGCTACACCTTC
j_gene: TRBJ2-5; abundance: once; v_gene: TRBV7-9; d_gene: NA; CDR3aa: CASSSDLAAQLSQYF; CDR3nt: TGTGCCAGCAGCTCCGACCTTGCGGCCCAGTTGTCCCAGTACTTC
j_gene: TRBJ2-5; abundance: NA; v_gene: TRBV6-6; d_gene: NA; CDR3aa: CASSYSRTDSETQYF; CDR3nt: TGTGCCAGCAGTTACTCGAGGACAGATTCAGAGACCCAGTACTTC
j_gene: TRBJ1-1; abundance: NA; v_gene: TRBV11-2; d_gene: NA; CDR3aa: CASSLDGNTEAFF; CDR3nt: TGTGCCAGCAGCTTAGACGGGAACACTGAAGCTTTCTTT
j_gene: TRBJ2-2; abundance: few; v_gene: TRBV19; d_gene: NA; CDR3aa: CASKGGGANTGELFF; CDR3nt: TGTGCCAGTAAGGGCGGGGGCGCGAACACCGGGGAGCTGTTTTTT
j_gene: TRBJ2-6; abundance: NA; v_gene: TRBV18; d_gene: TRBD1; CDR3aa: CASSRNPPGQGASGANVLTF; CDR3nt: TGTGCCAGCTCACGCAACCCCCCGGGACAGGGGGCCTCTGGGGCCAACGTCCTGACTTTC
j_gene: TRBJ1-6; abundance: NA; v_gene: TRBV4-1; d_gene: NA; CDR3aa: CASSQDTVPPLHF; CDR3nt: TGCGCCAGCAGCCAAGATACGGTCCCCCCCCTCCACTTT
j_gene: TRBJ2-3; abundance: NA; v_gene: TRBV29-1; d_gene: TRBD2; CDR3aa: CSVLLAGELDTQYF; CDR3nt: TGCAGCGTCTTACTAGCGGGAGAATTAGATACGCAGTATTTT
j_gene: TRBJ1-2; abundance: NA; v_gene: TRBV7-2; d_gene: TRBD1; CDR3aa: CASSSGDRAGGYTF; CDR3nt: TGTGCCAGCAGCTCGGGGGACAGGGCAGGTGGCTACACCTTC
j_gene: TRBJ2-7; abundance: NA; v_gene: TRBV7-9; d_gene: NA; CDR3aa: CASRQTGPGEQYF; CDR3nt: TGTGCCAGCAGGCAAACAGGGCCGGGCGAGCAGTACTTC
j_gene: TRBJ1-1; abundance: NA; v_gene: TRBV7-9; d_gene: TRBD1; CDR3aa: CSSSSPTGVGSEAFF; CDR3nt: TGTTCCAGCAGCTCCCCGACAGGGGTAGGCTCGGAAGCTTTCTTT
j_gene: TRBJ1-4; abundance: few; v_gene: TRBV28; d_gene: TRBD1; CDR3aa: CASSPGGQGATNEKLFF; CDR3nt: TGTGCCAGCAGCCCTGGGGGACAGGGGGCAACTAATGAAAAACTGTTTTTT
j_gene: TRBJ2-7; abundance: NA; v_gene: TRBV10-3; d_gene: TRBD2; CDR3aa: CAISERTSGSSACEQYF; CDR3nt: TGTGCCATCAGTGAGCGGACTAGCGGGAGTAGTGCGTGCGAGCAGTACTTC
j_gene: TRBJ1-6; abundance: NA; v_gene: TRBV28; d_gene: TRBD1; CDR3aa: CASTGQDSPLHF; CDR3nt: TGTGCCAGCACCGGACAGGATTCACCCCTCCACTTT
j_gene: TRBJ2-3; abundance: NA; v_gene: TRBV5-1; d_gene: NA; CDR3aa: CASRMPGATDTQYF; CDR3nt: TGCGCCAGCAGAATGCCAGGGGCTACAGATACGCAGTATTTT
j_gene: TRBJ1-2; abundance: NA; v_gene: TRBV7-3; d_gene: NA; CDR3aa: CASSFGPPLNYGYTF; CDR3nt: TGTGCCAGCAGCTTTGGTCCCCCCCTAAACTATGGCTACACCTTC
j_gene: TRBJ1-6; abundance: once; v_gene: TRBV5-1; d_gene: NA; CDR3aa: CASSLAGDSVNSPLHF; CDR3nt: TGCGCCAGCAGCTTGGCCGGAGACAGCGTTAATTCACCCCTCCACTTT
j_gene: TRBJ2-1; abundance: NA; v_gene: TRBV18; d_gene: NA; CDR3aa: CASSPTVGLGGHEQFF; CDR3nt: TGTGCCAGCTCACCAACGGTGGGGTTGGGGGGACATGAGCAGTTCTTC
j_gene: TRBJ2-7; abundance: NA; v_gene: TRBV19; d_gene: NA; CDR3aa: CASSPSYGAQYF; CDR3nt: TGTGCCAGTAGTCCTTCATATGGGGCGCAGTACTTC
j_gene: TRBJ2-7; abundance: NA; v_gene: TRBV5-5; d_gene: NA; CDR3aa: CASSLKQDLYEQYF; CDR3nt: TGTGCCAGCAGCTTGAAACAGGATCTCTACGAGCAGTACTTC
j_gene: TRBJ2-1; abundance: NA; v_gene: TRBV4-2; d_gene: TRBD2; CDR3aa: CASSQDGTSVYNEQFF; CDR3nt: TGTGCCAGCAGCCAAGATGGGACTAGCGTATACAATGAGCAGTTCTTC
j_gene: TRBJ2-3; abundance: NA; v_gene: TRBV19; d_gene: TRBD1; CDR3aa: CASSTGGSTDTQYF; CDR3nt: TGTGCCAGTAGTACAGGGGGCAGCACAGATACGCAGTATTTT
j_gene: TRBJ1-3; abundance: NA; v_gene: TRBV5-1; d_gene: NA; CDR3aa: CASSLETASGNTIYF; CDR3nt: TGCGCCAGCAGCTTGGAGACAGCCTCTGGAAACACCATATATTTT
j_gene: TRBJ2-2; abundance: NA; v_gene: TRBV7-2; d_gene: NA; CDR3aa: CASSSTGSWAGELFF; CDR3nt: TGTGCCAGCAGCTCAACAGGCTCTTGGGCCGGGGAGCTGTTTTTT
j_gene: TRBJ1-1; abundance: NA; v_gene: TRBV5-1; d_gene: NA; CDR3aa: CASSWGGNTEAFF; CDR3nt: TGCGCCAGCAGCTGGGGGGGAAACACTGAAGCTTTCTTT
j_gene: TRBJ1-1; abundance: NA; v_gene: TRBV5-8; d_gene: NA; CDR3aa: CASSLAYTEAFF; CDR3nt: TGTGCCAGCAGCTTGGCCTACACTGAAGCTTTCTTT
j_gene: TRBJ2-7; abundance: NA; v_gene: TRBV27; d_gene: TRBD1; CDR3aa: CASSLSRGQGYPGYEQYF; CDR3nt: TGTGCCAGCAGTTTATCTAGGGGACAGGGGTATCCTGGCTACGAGCAGTACTTC
j_gene: TRBJ2-3; abundance: few; v_gene: TRBV7-2; d_gene: TRBD2; CDR3aa: CASSLAERGGRSTDTQYF; CDR3nt: TGTGCCAGCAGCTTAGCGGAGCGGGGGGGCCGTAGCACAGATACGCAGTATTTT
j_gene: TRBJ1-4; abundance: few; v_gene: TRBV5-1; d_gene: NA; CDR3aa: CASSSGGAPTNEKLFF; CDR3nt: TGCGCCAGCAGTTCCGGAGGGGCCCCAACTAATGAAAAACTGTTTTTT
j_gene: TRBJ2-3; abundance: NA; v_gene: TRBV19; d_gene: TRBD1; CDR3aa: CASRDRGPTDTQYF; CDR3nt: TGTGCCAGTCGCGACAGGGGGCCCACAGATACGCAGTATTTT
j_gene: TRBJ2-7; abundance: NA; v_gene: TRBV15; d_gene: TRBD2; CDR3aa: CATSRLAGGYEQYF; CDR3nt: TGTGCCACCAGCAGACTAGCGGGGGGCTACGAGCAGTACTTC
j_gene: TRBJ1-4; abundance: NA; v_gene: TRBV15; d_gene: TRBD1; CDR3aa: CATSREDRGATNEKLFF; CDR3nt: TGTGCCACCAGCAGGGAGGACAGGGGTGCAACTAATGAAAAACTGTTTTTT
j_gene: TRBJ2-7; abundance: NA; v_gene: TRBV9; d_gene: NA; CDR3aa: CASSVGDRGTYEQYF; CDR3nt: TGTGCCAGCAGCGTAGGAGACCGGGGAACCTACGAGCAGTACTTC
j_gene: TRBJ2-3; abundance: NA; v_gene: TRBV9; d_gene: NA; CDR3aa: CASSAGGGATDTQYF; CDR3nt: TGTGCCAGCAGCGCAGGAGGCGGTGCCACAGATACGCAGTATTTT
j_gene: TRBJ2-3; abundance: once; v_gene: TRBV11-2; d_gene: NA; CDR3aa: CASSLLAASTDTQYF; CDR3nt: TGTGCCAGCAGCTTACTCGCGGCTAGCACAGATACGCAGTATTTT
j_gene: TRBJ1-1; abundance: NA; v_gene: TRBV7-2; d_gene: NA; CDR3aa: CASSLLGRDTEAFF; CDR3nt: TGTGCCAGCAGCTTATTGGGGAGGGACACTGAAGCTTTCTTT
j_gene: TRBJ2-7; abundance: NA; v_gene: TRBV2; d_gene: TRBD2; CDR3aa: CASIKGELAGYSYEQYF; CDR3nt: TGTGCCAGCATCAAGGGGGAACTAGCGGGATACTCCTACGAGCAGTACTTC
j_gene: TRBJ2-2; abundance: NA; v_gene: TRBV4-3; d_gene: NA; CDR3aa: CASSQGWGRIGELFF; CDR3nt: TGCGCCAGCAGCCAGGGTTGGGGGCGGATCGGGGAGCTGTTTTTT
j_gene: TRBJ2-3; abundance: NA; v_gene: TRBV30; d_gene: NA; CDR3aa: CAGGETGWTDTQYF; CDR3nt: TGTGCCGGGGGGGAAACAGGGTGGACAGATACGCAGTATTTT
j_gene: TRBJ2-7; abundance: NA; v_gene: TRBV27; d_gene: TRBD1; CDR3aa: CASKLTADRYEQYF; CDR3nt: TGTGCCAGTAAGTTGACGGCGGACAGGTACGAGCAGTACTTC
j_gene: TRBJ2-3; abundance: NA; v_gene: TRBV5-1; d_gene: NA; CDR3aa: CASSPGGNTDTQYF; CDR3nt: TGCGCCAGCAGCCCGGGGGGCAACACAGATACGCAGTATTTT
j_gene: TRBJ2-7; abundance: NA; v_gene: TRBV4-1; d_gene: NA; CDR3aa: CASSIGITYEQYF; CDR3nt: TGCGCCAGCAGCATCGGTATAACCTACGAGCAGTACTTC
j_gene: TRBJ2-3; abundance: once; v_gene: TRBV19; d_gene: TRBD2; CDR3aa: CASSRTSGFGTDTQYF; CDR3nt: TGTGCCAGTAGTCGGACTAGCGGATTTGGCACAGATACGCAGTATTTT
j_gene: TRBJ2-3; abundance: NA; v_gene: TRBV4-3; d_gene: NA; CDR3aa: CASSFADRRTDTQYF; CDR3nt: TGCGCCAGCAGCTTTGCGGACAGACGCACAGATACGCAGTATTTT